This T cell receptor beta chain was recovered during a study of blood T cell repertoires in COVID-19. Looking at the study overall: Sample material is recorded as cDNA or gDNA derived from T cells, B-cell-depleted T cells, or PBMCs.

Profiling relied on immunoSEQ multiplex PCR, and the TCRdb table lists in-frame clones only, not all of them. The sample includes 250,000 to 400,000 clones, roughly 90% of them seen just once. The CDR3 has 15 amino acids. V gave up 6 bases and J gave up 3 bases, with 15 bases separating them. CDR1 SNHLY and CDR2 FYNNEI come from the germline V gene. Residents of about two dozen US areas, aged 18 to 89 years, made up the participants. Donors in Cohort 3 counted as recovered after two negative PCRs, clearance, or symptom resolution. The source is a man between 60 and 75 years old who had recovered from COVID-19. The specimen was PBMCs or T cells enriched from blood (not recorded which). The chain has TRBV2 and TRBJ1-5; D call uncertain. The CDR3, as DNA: TGTGCCAGCAGCGAAAGACGGGTTTTCAATCAGCCCCAGCATTTT. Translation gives CASSERRVFNQPQHF.